A selection of T cell receptor beta chains follows, all from one sample in a study of shared clonotypes between healthy human individuals. Generated by immunoSEQ multiplex PCR, the TCRdb table keeps only in-frame clones and is missing some. Of over 2 million clones listed, around 92% are singletons. Sequencing input: naive CD4+ T cells from PBMCs. These receptors all come from a man aged 18 to 30 in good health. Some clones in this sample may be carry-over from other donors' samples. Both conserved end residues are part of each CDR3. D genes are given only for firm matches. Expanded clones get a size class; other rows say once, few or many, or leave the size out.

d_call: TRBD2
v_call: TRBV25-1
clone_size: NA
j_call: TRBJ2-3
cdr3_aa: CASGLAGEGTDTQYF
cdr3_nt: TGTGCCAGCGGTTTAGCGGGGGAAGGCACAGATACGCAGTATTTT

d_call: NA
v_call: TRBV29-1
clone_size: NA
j_call: TRBJ2-3
cdr3_aa: CSGDGTGRGTQYF
cdr3_nt: TGCAGCGGGGATGGGACTGGGCGGGGTACGCAGTATTTT

d_call: TRBD1
v_call: TRBV6-1
clone_size: NA
j_call: TRBJ2-7
cdr3_aa: CASSEAGQQGNF
cdr3_nt: TGTGCCAGCAGTGAAGCGGGGCAACAGGGGAACTTC

d_call: TRBD1
v_call: TRBV5-1
clone_size: NA
j_call: TRBJ1-1
cdr3_aa: CASSSPTGSGTEAFF
cdr3_nt: TGCGCCAGCAGCTCACCGACAGGGAGCGGCACTGAAGCTTTCTTT

d_call: NA
v_call: TRBV4-1
clone_size: NA
j_call: TRBJ1-3
cdr3_aa: CASSQEDPGNTIYF
cdr3_nt: TGCGCCAGCAGCCAAGAGGACCCTGGAAACACCATATATTTT

d_call: NA
v_call: TRBV7-9
clone_size: NA
j_call: TRBJ1-4
cdr3_aa: CASSLGSITNEKLFF
cdr3_nt: TGTGCCAGCAGCTTAGGCTCCATAACTAATGAAAAACTGTTTTTT

d_call: TRBD1
v_call: TRBV5-1
clone_size: NA
j_call: TRBJ2-3
cdr3_aa: CASSQNRGPSTDTQYF
cdr3_nt: TGCGCCAGCAGCCAAAACAGGGGTCCCTCCACAGATACGCAGTATTTT

d_call: NA
v_call: TRBV4-1
clone_size: once
j_call: TRBJ2-7
cdr3_aa: CASSQASVQTYEQYF
cdr3_nt: TGCGCCAGCAGCCAAGCTAGTGTCCAGACCTACGAGCAGTACTTC

d_call: TRBD1
v_call: TRBV5-1
clone_size: NA
j_call: TRBJ1-3
cdr3_aa: CASSLGAGGGNTIYF
cdr3_nt: TGCGCCAGCAGCTTGGGAGCAGGGGGTGGAAACACCATATATTTT

d_call: TRBD2
v_call: TRBV14
clone_size: NA
j_call: TRBJ2-1
cdr3_aa: CASRASGYTNNEQFF
cdr3_nt: TGTGCCAGCAGGGCTAGCGGGTACACCAACAATGAGCAGTTCTTC

d_call: TRBD1
v_call: TRBV6-5
clone_size: once
j_call: TRBJ2-7
cdr3_aa: CAGGQGGEQYF
cdr3_nt: TGTGCCGGGGGACAGGGTGGCGAGCAGTACTTC

d_call: TRBD1
v_call: TRBV5-5
clone_size: NA
j_call: TRBJ2-7
cdr3_aa: CASSRIPTGDYEQYF
cdr3_nt: TGTGCCAGCAGCCGAATACCCACAGGGGATTACGAGCAGTACTTC

d_call: NA
v_call: TRBV6-5
clone_size: once
j_call: TRBJ1-5
cdr3_aa: CASSWGSNQPQHF
cdr3_nt: TGTGCCAGCAGTTGGGGGAGCAATCAGCCCCAGCATTTT

d_call: TRBD2
v_call: TRBV29-1
clone_size: NA
j_call: TRBJ2-5
cdr3_aa: CSVGASGRGSGTQYF
cdr3_nt: TGCAGCGTTGGAGCTAGCGGGAGAGGATCGGGGACCCAGTACTTC

d_call: TRBD1
v_call: TRBV5-1
clone_size: NA
j_call: TRBJ1-2
cdr3_aa: CASSLGGTDNYGYTF
cdr3_nt: TGCGCCAGCAGCTTGGGCGGGACAGATAACTATGGCTACACCTTC

d_call: TRBD2
v_call: TRBV11-2
clone_size: NA
j_call: TRBJ2-7
cdr3_aa: CASRPEGLRGAYEQYF
cdr3_nt: TGTGCCAGCAGACCCGAGGGTCTCCGGGGGGCCTACGAGCAGTACTTC

d_call: NA
v_call: TRBV4-3
clone_size: NA
j_call: TRBJ2-7
cdr3_aa: CASSQDLGSYEQYF
cdr3_nt: TGCGCCAGCAGCCAAGATCTAGGGTCCTACGAGCAGTACTTC

d_call: TRBD1
v_call: TRBV4-1
clone_size: NA
j_call: TRBJ1-4
cdr3_aa: CASSREYLPGQGREKLFF
cdr3_nt: TGCGCCAGCAGCCGAGAATATCTCCCGGGACAGGGCCGGGAAAAACTGTTTTTT

d_call: TRBD1
v_call: TRBV5-1
clone_size: NA
j_call: TRBJ1-2
cdr3_aa: CASSWGQGNYGYTF
cdr3_nt: TGCGCCAGCAGCTGGGGACAGGGGAACTATGGCTACACCTTC

d_call: NA
v_call: TRBV2
clone_size: NA
j_call: TRBJ1-4
cdr3_aa: CASSAARMINEKLFF
cdr3_nt: TGTGCCAGCAGTGCGGCGCGGATGATCAATGAAAAACTGTTTTTT

d_call: NA
v_call: TRBV7-3
clone_size: NA
j_call: TRBJ2-3
cdr3_aa: CASSLLGLGRETTQYF
cdr3_nt: TGTGCCAGCAGCTTATTGGGCCTCGGGCGGGAAACGACGCAGTATTTT

d_call: TRBD1
v_call: TRBV19
clone_size: NA
j_call: TRBJ1-5
cdr3_aa: CASNPKPLTGEQPQHF
cdr3_nt: TGTGCCAGTAACCCAAAGCCCCTGACAGGGGAACAGCCCCAGCATTTT